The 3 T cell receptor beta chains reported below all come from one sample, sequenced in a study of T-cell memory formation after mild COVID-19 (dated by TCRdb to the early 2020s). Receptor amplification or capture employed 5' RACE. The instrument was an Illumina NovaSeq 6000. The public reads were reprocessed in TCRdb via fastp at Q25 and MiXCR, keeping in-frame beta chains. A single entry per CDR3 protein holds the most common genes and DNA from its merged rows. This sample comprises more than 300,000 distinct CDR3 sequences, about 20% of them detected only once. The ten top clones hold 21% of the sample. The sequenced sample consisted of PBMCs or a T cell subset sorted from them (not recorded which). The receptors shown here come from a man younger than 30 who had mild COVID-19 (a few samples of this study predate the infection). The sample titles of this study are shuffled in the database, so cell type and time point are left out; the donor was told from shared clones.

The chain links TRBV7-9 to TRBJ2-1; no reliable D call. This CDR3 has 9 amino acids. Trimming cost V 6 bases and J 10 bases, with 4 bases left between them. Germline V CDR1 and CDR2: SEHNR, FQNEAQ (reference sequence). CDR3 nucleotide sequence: TGTGCCAGCAGTACAGAGCAGTTCTTC. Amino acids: CASSTEQFF.

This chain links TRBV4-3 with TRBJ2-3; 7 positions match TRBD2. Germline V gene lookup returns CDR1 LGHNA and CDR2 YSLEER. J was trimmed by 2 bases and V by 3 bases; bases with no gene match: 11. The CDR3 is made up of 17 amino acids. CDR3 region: CASSQLSGAGDTDTQYF. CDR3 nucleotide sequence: TGCGCCAGCAGCCAGCTGAGCGGGGCGGGGGACACAGATACGCAGTATTTT.

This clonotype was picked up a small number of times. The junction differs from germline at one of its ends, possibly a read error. The CDR3 sequence is CASSPDRVQGTQYF. The CDR3 DNA sequence: TGTGCCAGCAGCCCAGACAGGGTACAAGGGACCCAGTACTTC. This chain uses TRBV7-2 with TRBJ2-5; TRBD1 agrees at 7 bases. The CDR3 consists of 14 residues. Germline CDR1 and CDR2: SGHTA and FQGNSA.